This T cell receptor beta chain was obtained from a study of MAIT cells during Salmonella Paratyphi A infection (dated by TCRdb to between 2016 and 2019). Broad study findings and their caveats: Compared with healthy controls, diagnosed volunteers had more expansion or contraction among the top five MAIT clonotypes (about 0.5 versus 0.13), suggesting that infection reshaped the repertoire. MAIT TRBV usage was oligoclonal, favouring TRBV20 and TRBV6, and appeared unchanged by infection. Although the availability of volunteer samples limited sample sizes, the sizes were judged adequate for detecting differences between groups.

Libraries were prepared through 5' RACE. TCRbeta was amplified by two rounds of PCR with Phusion High-Fidelity polymerase, and sample-specific barcodes were added in the primers. To build the TCRbeta libraries, template-switch cDNA synthesis was carried out using SMARTScribe reverse transcriptase along with a TRBC-specific primer. The barcoded samples were pooled and then prepared using the NEBNext Ultra DNA Library Prep Kit for Illumina. Libraries were sequenced on an Illumina MiSeq with the MiSeq reagent kit v2, 300 cycles. Per the source publication's procedure: Reads were demultiplexed by barcode with Jemultiplexer and aligned with MiTCR using default parameters. Non-functional sequences were filtered out with VDJtools, and clonotypes were defined by amino acid sequence, with frequencies based on assigned sequence reads. In the clonal space homeostasis analysis, clonotypes were grouped by frequency into over-represented (0.05-1), large, medium and small bins. Clones were called with MiXCR by TCRdb after fastp trimmed the public reads at Q25, and only in-frame beta chains were retained. Each record represents a unique CDR3 protein, reported with the most common genes and DNA among its rows. The V and J calls reflect TCRdb's pipeline rather than the authors' work. Recorded for this sample are around 470 distinct CDR3 sequences; around 39% of them occurred a single time. About 38% of the sample rests with the top ten.

From a lookup of the germline V gene, CDR1 and CDR2 are SQVTM and ANQGSEA. The germline V end is reduced by 0 bases and the J end by 2 bases; junction bases left unmatched: 6. Reading from cysteine to phenylalanine, the CDR3 counts 16 amino acids. This entry keeps only the CDR3 DNA: 48 bases, framed from base 1. Explained via the paper, the time point label denotes: healthy control second sampling, 21 days after first. MAIT cells were defined as Valpha7.2+ CD161+ T cells and were identified and sorted by flow cytometry. The healthy adult controls were either laboratory volunteers or leukocyte cones from the national blood and transplant service. For RNA extraction, between roughly 4,500 and 10,000 MAIT cells from each sample were sorted straight into RNAqueous-Micro lysis buffer. To check how stable the MAIT repertoire is, unchallenged healthy controls gave two samples spaced about three weeks apart. Lymphoprep gradient centrifugation was used to isolate peripheral blood mononuclear cells from blood samples and leukocyte cones. Sorting was done on either a BD FACSAria Fusion or a BD FACSAria III sorter.

Details on this clonotype: What this receptor recognizes is not known. Base qualities are missing; no much larger clone stands one base away.

Sequencing was carried out using MAIT cells from PBMCs. The chain employs TRBV29-1 and TRBJ1-5; 8 of the junction bases match TRBD1. This TCR was sampled from an adult in good health. The DNA sequence is as follows: TGCAGCGTTGAAGATACCGACAGGGGAGGCAATCAGCCCCAGCATTTT. Translated, this is CSVEDTDRGGNQPQHF.